The rows below give T cell receptor beta chains drawn from one sample of a study of metastatic and nonmetastatic thyroid tumors. TCRdb reanalyzed the PCR reads with MiXCR. The table includes tens of thousands of clones, about 12% detected once. Sequenced material: blood. The receptor source for this set is a male donor with papillary thyroid cancer or a benign thyroid nodule (not recorded which). Some clones in this sample may be carry-over from other donors' samples. Both conserved end residues are part of each CDR3. Fields, in order: V gene, D gene, J gene, clone size, CDR3 protein, CDR3 DNA. The D gene is left open where the match is weak. Clone size is given for some rows only: seen once, a few or many times, or a class if the clone is expanded.

>TRBV30|NA|TRBJ2-2|many
CAWSVWGFRGGELFF
TGTGCCTGGAGTGTATGGGGGTTTAGGGGCGGGGAGCTGTTTTTT
>TRBV19|TRBD1|TRBJ1-5|few
CASSIWGQNQPQHF
TGTGCCAGTAGTATTTGGGGACAGAATCAGCCCCAGCATTTT
>TRBV7-2|NA|TRBJ1-1|many
CASSLGYTEAFF
TGTGCCAGCAGCTTGGGGTACACTGAAGCTTTCTTT
>TRBV4-2|TRBD2|TRBJ2-1|many
CASSQDWAGGPAPNNEQFF
TGTGCCAGCAGCCAAGATTGGGCGGGAGGGCCAGCTCCTAACAATGAGCAGTTCTTC
>TRBV4-3|NA|TRBJ2-6|many
CASSPESGANVLTF
TGCGCCAGCAGCCCAGAATCTGGGGCCAACGTCCTGACTTTC
>TRBV27|NA|TRBJ2-1|few
CASSRTYPYNEQFF
TGTGCCAGCAGTCGGACTTACCCCTACAATGAGCAGTTCTTC
>TRBV7-9|NA|TRBJ1-2|many
CAGSAPGPQKVGYTF
TGTGCCGGATCCGCTCCGGGACCGCAGAAGGTTGGCTACACCTTC
>TRBV11-2|TRBD2|TRBJ2-3|many
CASSTAGLAGTDTQYF
TGTGCCAGCAGCACCGCGGGACTAGCGGGCACAGATACGCAGTATTTT
>TRBV28|NA|TRBJ1-4|NA
CASSDGAETNEKLFF
TGTGCCAGCAGTGACGGGGCGGAAACTAATGAAAAACTGTTTTTT
>TRBV14|TRBD2|TRBJ2-7|NA
CASSRYGTSIFSHEQYF
TGTGCCAGCAGCCGGTATGGGACTAGCATTTTCTCCCACGAGCAGTACTTC
>TRBV19|NA|TRBJ1-2|many
CASSIEAGVYGYTF
TGTGCCAGTAGCATCGAGGCCGGCGTCTATGGCTACACCTTC
>TRBV4-3|NA|TRBJ1-2|many
CASSQEGVSGLNYGYTF
TGCGCCAGCAGCCAAGAAGGGGTTTCGGGTCTTAACTATGGCTACACCTTC
>TRBV5-4|NA|TRBJ1-1|many
CASSLRGTEAFF
TGTGCCAGCAGCCTGCGGGGCACTGAAGCTTTCTTT
>TRBV30|NA|TRBJ2-7|many
CAWSFGHTYEQYF
TGTGCCTGGAGTTTCGGACACACCTACGAGCAGTACTTC
>TRBV12-3/TRBV12-4|TRBD2|TRBJ2-2|many
CASSFNPLRTSANTGELFF
TGTGCCAGCAGTTTCAACCCCCTTAGGACTAGCGCGAACACCGGGGAGCTGTTTTTT
>TRBV6-1|NA|TRBJ2-7|NA
CALLSVGNFYEQYF
TGTGCTCTCCTCTCGGTAGGGAATTTCTACGAGCAGTACTTC
>TRBV19|NA|TRBJ1-5|many
CASSGGLYSNQPQHF
TGTGCCAGTAGTGGGGGCTTGTATAGCAATCAGCCCCAGCATTTT
>TRBV15|NA|TRBJ1-2|many
CATSRDRRNYGYTF
TGTGCCACCAGCAGAGATCGCAGAAACTATGGCTACACCTTC
>TRBV5-6|NA|TRBJ1-2|many
CASSFLPTLPYGYTF
TGTGCCAGCAGCTTTTTACCGACCCTTCCCTATGGCTACACCTTC
>TRBV5-1|NA|TRBJ1-4|NA
CASSQPGEKLFF
TGCGCCAGCAGCCAACCGGGTGAAAAACTGTTTTTT
>TRBV6-2/TRBV6-3|NA|TRBJ2-7|medium-sized
CASTYNMAGQYEQYF
TGTGCCAGCACCTACAACATGGCAGGCCAGTACGAGCAGTACTTC
>TRBV7-9|TRBD1|TRBJ1-4|many
CASSPGTGTNEKLFF
TGTGCCAGCAGCCCCGGGACAGGGACTAATGAAAAACTGTTTTTT
>TRBV25-1|TRBD2|TRBJ2-1|NA
CASTLGWEIPRPSGSGSYNEQFF
TGTGCCAGCACCTTGGGTTGGGAGATCCCCCGGCCTAGCGGGAGTGGGTCCTACAATGAGCAGTTCTTC
>TRBV5-1|NA|TRBJ1-1|many
CASSPQGGNTEAFF
TGCGCCAGCAGCCCTCAGGGAGGGAACACTGAAGCTTTCTTT
>TRBV9|TRBD2|TRBJ2-7|many
CASSVAQLAGVYEQYF
TGTGCCAGCAGCGTAGCGCAGCTAGCGGGAGTTTACGAGCAGTACTTC
>TRBV27|TRBD2|TRBJ2-5|many
CASSLGAGGPRTEETQYF
TGTGCCAGCAGTTTAGGAGCGGGAGGACCTCGTACCGAAGAGACCCAGTACTTC
>TRBV3-1|NA|TRBJ2-7|NA
CASSLPALGSYEQYF
TGTGCCAGCAGCTTGCCGGCACTAGGATCCTACGAGCAGTACTTC